This T cell receptor beta chain was documented in a study of PD-L1 blockade in urothelial cancer. Study in general: Before enrollment, 0 to 3 chemotherapy regimens had been given to patients. At 3 weeks after treatment start (second dose) and again at 6 weeks, blood was analyzed. Median blood clonality was around 0.074, with about 86,000 unique TCRs.

TCRdb's copy holds only in-frame clones and misses some; the assay was immunoSEQ multiplex PCR. The sample lists around 86,000 clones; 70% to 90% were seen once. Time point denoted: pretreatment peripheral blood. Samples were collected from each patient before treatment and during treatment. Each patient gave between 1 and 8 of them in total. This CDR3 is built from 14 residues. The germline V gene has CDR1 LNHDA and CDR2 SQIVND (reference sequence). V lost 3 bases, J lost 2 bases, and 11 bases lay in between. The sample was PBMCs, taken around atezolizumab (anti-PD-L1) treatment. The receptor's source is a man aged 35-49 years with urothelial cancer. The rearrangement uses TRBV19 and TRBJ2-7, with a weak D call TRBD2 (6 bases). The CDR3 spells CASSIGTYTYEQYF. The CDR3, as DNA: TGTGCCAGTAGTATCGGGACTTATACCTACGAGCAGTACTTC.